These 10 T cell receptor beta chains were sequenced from one sample in a study of a mutant IDH1 vaccine in newly diagnosed glioma. Which antigens these TCRs recognize remains unknown. Profiled with immunoSEQ multiplex PCR; TCRdb holds only in-frame clones, not every one. The profile shows about 21,000 clones, roughly nine tenths of them singletons. Described time point: week 11, during vaccination. In every dose of vaccine, 300 ug of mutant IDH1 20-mer peptide was given alongside topical imiquimod. Sequences were derived from PBMCs, sampled from a glioma patient whose treatment included an IDH1 peptide vaccine. Receptors were obtained from a woman aged 40-49 years with glioma.

The V gene is TRBV29-1, the J gene TRBJ1-2; D remains ambiguous. The germline V and J ends were trimmed by 5 bases and 1 base, with 20 bases remaining between them. The CDR3 runs 16 residues. Germline lookup yields CDR1 SQVTM and CDR2 ANQGSEA. The CDR3 reads CSVSQGSGSLNYGYTF. The CDR3 region has the DNA TGCAGCGTTTCCCAAGGGTCCGGCAGTCTTAACTATGGCTACACCTTC.

This chain joins TRBV9 and TRBJ2-7; D possibly corresponds to TRBD2 (6 bases). The CDR3 sequence is 14 residues long. Trimming stripped 0 bases from V and 3 bases from J, with 10 bases between. Germline-derived CDR1 and CDR2 are SGDLS and YYNGEE. The CDR3 protein is CASSVGSGRYEQYF. CDR3 nucleotide sequence: TGTGCCAGCAGCGTAGGAAGCGGGCGCTACGAGCAGTACTTC.

The chain employs TRBV2 and TRBJ2-5; no clear D. The CDR3 has 13 residues. Germline loops: CDR1 SNHLY, CDR2 FYNNEI. Trimming took off 5 bases at V and 3 bases at J, with 10 bases between the two ends. The chain's CDR3 is CASSWAEEETQYF. DNA for the CDR3: TGTGCCAGCAGTTGGGCAGAAGAAGAGACCCAGTACTTC. Drawing the rest from reference TRBV2 and TRBJ2-5, the complete variable domain is EPEVTQTPSHQVTQMGQEVILRCVPISNHLYFYWYRQILGQKVEFLVSFYNNEISEKSEIFDDQFSVERPDGSNFTLKIRSTKLEDSAMYFCASSWAEEETQYFGPGTRLLVL.

This clone was seen only once. The chain joins TRBV7-2 to TRBJ1-2; D remains ambiguous. This CDR3 has 14 amino acids. V lost 5 bases, J lost 0 bases, and 10 bases lay in between. Per germline, CDR1 SGHTA and CDR2 FQGNSA. The CDR3 DNA reads TGTGCCAGCAGCGTTCAGTGGTCTAACTATGGCTACACCTTC. It yields the protein CASSVQWSNYGYTF.

In this sample, this clone turned up once. V and J are TRBV27 and TRBJ1-2, with D tentatively TRBD1 (5 bases). The germline V gene has CDR1 MNHEY and CDR2 SMNVEV (reference sequence). Trimming took 3 bases from V and 4 from J, leaving 12 bases between them. The CDR3 contains 14 residues. For the CDR3, the DNA is TGTGCCAGCAGTTTGAAAGGGGCCAGCTATGGCTACACCTTC. Translating it yields CASSLKGASYGYTF.

The CDR3 loop reads CASSKAPGEETQYF. The CDR3 DNA reads as TGTGCCAGCAGCAAAGCCCCGGGAGAAGAGACCCAGTACTTC. The chain recombines TRBV21-1 with TRBJ2-5; the table's D call TRBD2 went unverified against the DNA. TRBV21-1 is a pseudogene locus. The CDR3 spans 14 residues.

The chain carries TRBV15 and TRBJ2-7; tentative D call: TRBD2 (5 bases). V lost 3 bases, J lost 2 bases, and 17 bases lay in between. The CDR3 loop spans 16 amino acids. CDR1 and CDR2 from the germline V gene are LNHNV and YYDKDF (reference sequence). CDR3 DNA: TGTGCCACCAGCAGCCAGTCGGGGTTCAAAGCCTACGAGCAGTACTTC. Translating it yields CATSSQSGFKAYEQYF.

This chain connects TRBV2 to TRBJ2-5; the D gene could be TRBD1 or TRBD2 (6 bases each). Germline values: CDR1 SNHLY, CDR2 FYNNEI. The CDR3 spans 16 residues. The V gene lost 7 bases and the J gene lost 1 base, with 19 bases spanning the gap. CDR3 residues: CASTLGGLAIQETQYF. The CDR3 nucleotides read TGTGCCAGCACCCTAGGGGGGCTAGCGATCCAAGAGACCCAGTACTTC. Variable domain in full (rest from reference TRBV2 and TRBJ2-5): EPEVTQTPSHQVTQMGQEVILRCVPISNHLYFYWYRQILGQKVEFLVSFYNNEISEKSEIFDDQFSVERPDGSNFTLKIRSTKLEDSAMYFCASTLGGLAIQETQYFGPGTRLLVL.

The chain has TRBV7-2 and TRBJ2-1; 8 bases are shared with TRBD1. Losses at the gene ends were 9 bases for V and 4 bases for J; bases not matched to a gene: 8. The germline V gene has CDR1 SGHTA and CDR2 FQGNSA. This CDR3 spans 14 amino acids. In DNA, the CDR3 is TGTGCCAGTAGGCCAGGGGGCTTTTACAATGAGCAGTTCTTC. Amino acid sequence: CASRPGGFYNEQFF.

The rearrangement links TRBV4-1 to TRBJ1-4; 9 bases align to TRBD1. V was pared by 4 bases and J by 8 bases, with 5 bases of the junction left unmatched. The germline CDR1 and CDR2 sequences are MGHRA and YSYEKL. The CDR3 has 14 residues. The CDR3 loop is CASSRVDRGEKLFF. The CDR3 coding sequence is TGCGCCAGCAGCCGCGTGGACAGGGGAGAAAAACTGTTTTTT.